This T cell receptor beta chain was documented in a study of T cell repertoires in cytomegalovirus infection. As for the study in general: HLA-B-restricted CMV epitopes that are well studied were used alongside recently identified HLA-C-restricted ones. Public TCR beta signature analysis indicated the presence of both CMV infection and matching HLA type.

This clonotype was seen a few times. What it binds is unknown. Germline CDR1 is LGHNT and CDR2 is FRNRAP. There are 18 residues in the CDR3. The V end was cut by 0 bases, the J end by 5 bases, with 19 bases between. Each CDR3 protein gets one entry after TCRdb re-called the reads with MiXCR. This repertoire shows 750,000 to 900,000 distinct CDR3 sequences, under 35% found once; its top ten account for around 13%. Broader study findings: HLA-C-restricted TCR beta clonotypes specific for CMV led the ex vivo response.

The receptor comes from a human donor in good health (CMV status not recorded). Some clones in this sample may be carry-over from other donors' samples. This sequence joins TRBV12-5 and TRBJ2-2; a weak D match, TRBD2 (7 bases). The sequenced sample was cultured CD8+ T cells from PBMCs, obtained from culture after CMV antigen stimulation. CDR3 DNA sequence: TGTGCTAGTGGTTTGGTAATAGGGGGGGCCGCGGATACCGGGGAGCTGTTTTTT. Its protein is CASGLVIGGAADTGELFF.